This TCR beta chain emerged from a study of response to subunit inactivated influenza vaccine. Notes on the study in general: The authors offered the suggestion that each seasonal influenza vaccination recruits few new T cells.

TCRdb recomputed calls from the RT-PCR reads with MiXCR, one row per CDR3 protein. The sample contains 250,000 to 350,000 distinct CDR3 sequences, about 20% of which appear only once. A note on this clonotype: Its antigen remains unidentified.

V was clipped by 6 bases and J by 4 bases; unmatched bases: 5. The CDR3 sequence is 14 residues long. CDR1 is DFQATT, CDR2 SNEGSKA, per germline (reference sequence). The sequence was collected from a man between 50 and 70 years old who received an inactivated influenza vaccine. This rearrangement joins TRBV20-1 to TRBJ2-3; 12 nucleotides match TRBD2. Sample: PBMCs from blood, taken approximately 22 months after vaccination. CDR3 amino acids: CSAETSGSADTQYF. The DNA of the CDR3 is TGCAGTGCCGAGACTAGCGGGAGTGCAGATACGCAGTATTTT.